This paragraph covers one T cell receptor beta chain sequence. Antigen unknown. The donors were members of the validation cohort comprising 120 subjects, separate from the roughly 690-subject first cohort. Profiling relied on immunoSEQ multiplex PCR, and the TCRdb table lists in-frame clones only, not all of them. The data hold roughly 130,000 clones, with roughly 90% observed a single time. These data come from a study of cytomegalovirus exposure and HLA in healthy donors. Study results and caveats: The dataset shows that most TCR sequences were rare, while some public TCRs occurred in many donors. Among TCR beta chains, those listed as cytomegalovirus-associated numbered more than 150. There were a few CMV-associated chains whose specificity for CMV antigens was confirmed in vitro.

The CDR3 consists of 13 residues. V lost 5 bases and J 3 bases, leaving 8 bases between the germline ends. Germline V CDR1 and CDR2: MNHEY, SMNVEV (reference sequence). This clonotype originated in a young man in good health and CMV-seronegative. The specimen sequenced was PBMCs. The rearrangement links TRBV27 to TRBJ2-1; D call uncertain. CDR3 protein: CASSLRVYNEQFF. The CDR3 nucleotides read TGTGCCAGCAGTCTCCGGGTCTACAATGAGCAGTTCTTC.